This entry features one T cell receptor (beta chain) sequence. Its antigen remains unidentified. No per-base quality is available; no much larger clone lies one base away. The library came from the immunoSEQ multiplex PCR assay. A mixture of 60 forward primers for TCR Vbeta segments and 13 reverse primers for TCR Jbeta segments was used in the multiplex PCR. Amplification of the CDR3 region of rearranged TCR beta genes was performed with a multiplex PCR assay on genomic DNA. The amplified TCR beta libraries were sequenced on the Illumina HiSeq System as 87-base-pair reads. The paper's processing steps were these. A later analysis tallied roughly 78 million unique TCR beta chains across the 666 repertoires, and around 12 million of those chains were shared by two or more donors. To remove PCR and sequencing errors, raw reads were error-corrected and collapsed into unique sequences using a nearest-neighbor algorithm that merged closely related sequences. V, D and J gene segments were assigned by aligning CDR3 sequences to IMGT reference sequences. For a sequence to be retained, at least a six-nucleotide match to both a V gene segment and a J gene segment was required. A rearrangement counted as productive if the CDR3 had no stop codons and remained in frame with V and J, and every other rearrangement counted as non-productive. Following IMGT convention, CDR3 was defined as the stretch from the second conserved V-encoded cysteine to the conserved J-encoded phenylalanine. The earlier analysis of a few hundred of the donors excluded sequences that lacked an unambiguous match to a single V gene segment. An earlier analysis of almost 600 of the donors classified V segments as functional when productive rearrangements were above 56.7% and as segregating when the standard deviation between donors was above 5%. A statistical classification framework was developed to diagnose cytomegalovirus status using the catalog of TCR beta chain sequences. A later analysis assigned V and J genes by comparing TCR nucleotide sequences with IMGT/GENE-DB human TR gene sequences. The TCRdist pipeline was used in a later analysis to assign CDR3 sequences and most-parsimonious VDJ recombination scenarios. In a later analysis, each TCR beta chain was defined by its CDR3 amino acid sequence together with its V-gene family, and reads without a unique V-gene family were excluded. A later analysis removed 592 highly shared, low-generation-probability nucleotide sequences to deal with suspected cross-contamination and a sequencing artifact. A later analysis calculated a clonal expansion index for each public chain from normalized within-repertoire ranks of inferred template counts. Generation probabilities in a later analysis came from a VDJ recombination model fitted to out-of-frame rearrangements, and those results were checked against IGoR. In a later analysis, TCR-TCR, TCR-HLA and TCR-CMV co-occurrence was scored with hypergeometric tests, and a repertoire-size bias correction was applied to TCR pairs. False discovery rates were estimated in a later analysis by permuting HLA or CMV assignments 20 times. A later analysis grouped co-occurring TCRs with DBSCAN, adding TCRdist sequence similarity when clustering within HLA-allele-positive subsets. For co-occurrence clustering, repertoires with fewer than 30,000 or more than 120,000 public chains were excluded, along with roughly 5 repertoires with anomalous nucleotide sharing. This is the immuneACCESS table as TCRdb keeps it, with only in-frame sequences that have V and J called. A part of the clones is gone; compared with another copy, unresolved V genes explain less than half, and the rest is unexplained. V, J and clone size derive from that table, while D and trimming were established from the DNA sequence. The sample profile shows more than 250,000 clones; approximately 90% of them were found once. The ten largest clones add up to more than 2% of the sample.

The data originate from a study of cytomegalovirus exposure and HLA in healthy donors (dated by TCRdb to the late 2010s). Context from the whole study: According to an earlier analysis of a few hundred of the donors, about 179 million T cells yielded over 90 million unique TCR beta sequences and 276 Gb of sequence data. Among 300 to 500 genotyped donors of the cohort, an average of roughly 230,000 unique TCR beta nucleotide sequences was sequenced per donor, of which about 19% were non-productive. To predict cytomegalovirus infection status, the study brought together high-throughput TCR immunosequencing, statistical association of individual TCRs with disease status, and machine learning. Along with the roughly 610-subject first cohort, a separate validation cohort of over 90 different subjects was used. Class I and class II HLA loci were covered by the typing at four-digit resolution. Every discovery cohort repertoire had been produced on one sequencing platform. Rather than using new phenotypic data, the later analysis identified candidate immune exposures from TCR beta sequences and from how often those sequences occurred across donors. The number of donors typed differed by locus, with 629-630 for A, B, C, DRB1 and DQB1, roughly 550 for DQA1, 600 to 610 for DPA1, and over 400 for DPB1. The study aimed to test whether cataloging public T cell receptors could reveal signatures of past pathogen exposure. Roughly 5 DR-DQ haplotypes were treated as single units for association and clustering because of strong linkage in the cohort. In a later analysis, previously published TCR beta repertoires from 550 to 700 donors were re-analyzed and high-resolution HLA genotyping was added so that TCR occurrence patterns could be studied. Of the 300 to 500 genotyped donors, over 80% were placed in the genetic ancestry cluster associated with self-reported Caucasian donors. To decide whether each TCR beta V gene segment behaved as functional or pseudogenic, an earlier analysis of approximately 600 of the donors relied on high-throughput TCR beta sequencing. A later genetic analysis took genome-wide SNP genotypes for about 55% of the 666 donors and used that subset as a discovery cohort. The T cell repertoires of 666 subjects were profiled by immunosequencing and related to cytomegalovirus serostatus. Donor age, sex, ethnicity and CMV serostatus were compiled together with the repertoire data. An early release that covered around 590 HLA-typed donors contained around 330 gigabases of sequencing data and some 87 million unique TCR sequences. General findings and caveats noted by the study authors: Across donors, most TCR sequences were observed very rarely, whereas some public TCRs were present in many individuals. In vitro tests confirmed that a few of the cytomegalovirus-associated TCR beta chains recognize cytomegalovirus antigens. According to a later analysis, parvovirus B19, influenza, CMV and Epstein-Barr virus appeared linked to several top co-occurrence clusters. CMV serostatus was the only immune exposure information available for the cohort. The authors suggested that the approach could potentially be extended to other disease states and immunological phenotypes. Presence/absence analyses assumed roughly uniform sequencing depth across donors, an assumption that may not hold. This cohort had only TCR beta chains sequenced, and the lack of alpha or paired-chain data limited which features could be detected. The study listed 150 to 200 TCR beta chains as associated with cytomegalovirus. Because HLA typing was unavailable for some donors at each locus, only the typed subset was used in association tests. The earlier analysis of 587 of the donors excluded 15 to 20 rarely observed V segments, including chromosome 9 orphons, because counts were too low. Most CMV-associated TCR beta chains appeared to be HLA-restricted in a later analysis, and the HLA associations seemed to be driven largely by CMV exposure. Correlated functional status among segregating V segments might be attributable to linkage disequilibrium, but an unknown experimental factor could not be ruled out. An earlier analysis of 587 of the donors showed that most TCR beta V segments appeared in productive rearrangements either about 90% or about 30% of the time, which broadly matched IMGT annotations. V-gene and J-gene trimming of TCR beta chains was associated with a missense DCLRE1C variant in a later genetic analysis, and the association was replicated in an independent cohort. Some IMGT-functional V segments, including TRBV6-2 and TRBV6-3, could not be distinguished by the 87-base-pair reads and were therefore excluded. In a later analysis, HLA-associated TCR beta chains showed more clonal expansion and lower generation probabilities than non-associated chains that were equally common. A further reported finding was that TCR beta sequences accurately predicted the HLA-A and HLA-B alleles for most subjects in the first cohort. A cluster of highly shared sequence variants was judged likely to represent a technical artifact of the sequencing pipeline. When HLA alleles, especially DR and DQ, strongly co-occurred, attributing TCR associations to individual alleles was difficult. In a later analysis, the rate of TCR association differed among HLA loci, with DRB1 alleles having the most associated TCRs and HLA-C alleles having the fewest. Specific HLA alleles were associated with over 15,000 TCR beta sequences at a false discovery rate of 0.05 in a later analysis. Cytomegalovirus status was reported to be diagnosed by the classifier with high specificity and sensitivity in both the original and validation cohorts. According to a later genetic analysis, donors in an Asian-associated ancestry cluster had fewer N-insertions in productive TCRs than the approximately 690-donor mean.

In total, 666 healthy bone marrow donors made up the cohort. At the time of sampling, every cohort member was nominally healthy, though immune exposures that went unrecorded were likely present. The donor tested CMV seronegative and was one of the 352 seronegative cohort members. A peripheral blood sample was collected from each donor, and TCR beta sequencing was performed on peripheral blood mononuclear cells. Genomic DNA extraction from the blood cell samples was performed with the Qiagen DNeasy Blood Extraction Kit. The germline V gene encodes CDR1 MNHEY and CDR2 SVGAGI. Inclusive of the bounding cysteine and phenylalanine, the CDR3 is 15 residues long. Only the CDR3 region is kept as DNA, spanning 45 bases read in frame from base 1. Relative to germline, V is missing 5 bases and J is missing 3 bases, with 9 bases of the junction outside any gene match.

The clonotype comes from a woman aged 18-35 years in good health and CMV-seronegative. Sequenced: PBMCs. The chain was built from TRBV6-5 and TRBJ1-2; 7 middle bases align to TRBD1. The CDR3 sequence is CASSTTGTEYYGYTF. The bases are TGTGCCAGCAGTACAACCGGGACAGAGTACTATGGCTACACCTTC.